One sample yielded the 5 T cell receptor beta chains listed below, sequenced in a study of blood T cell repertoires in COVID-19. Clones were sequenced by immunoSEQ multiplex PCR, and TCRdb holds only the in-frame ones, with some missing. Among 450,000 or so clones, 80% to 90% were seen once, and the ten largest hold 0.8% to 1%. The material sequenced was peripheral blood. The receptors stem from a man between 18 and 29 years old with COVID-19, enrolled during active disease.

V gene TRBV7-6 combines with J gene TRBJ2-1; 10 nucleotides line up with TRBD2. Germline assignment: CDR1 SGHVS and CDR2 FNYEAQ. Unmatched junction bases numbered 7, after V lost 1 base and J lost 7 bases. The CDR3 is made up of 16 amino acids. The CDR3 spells CASSLGLSSGSNEQFF. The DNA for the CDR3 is TGTGCCAGCAGCTTAGGCTTATCTAGCGGGAGTAATGAGCAGTTCTTC.

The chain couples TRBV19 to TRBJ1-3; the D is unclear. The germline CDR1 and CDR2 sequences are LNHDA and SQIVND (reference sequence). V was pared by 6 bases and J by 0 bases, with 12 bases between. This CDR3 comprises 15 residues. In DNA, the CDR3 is TGTGCCAGTAGGACGGCAGCGAACTCTGGAAACACCATATATTTT. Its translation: CASRTAANSGNTIYF. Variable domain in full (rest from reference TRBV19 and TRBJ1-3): DGGITQSPKYLFRKEGQNVTLSCEQNLNHDAMYWYRQDPGQGLRLIYYSQIVNDFQKGDIAEGYSVSREKKESFPLTVTSAQKNPTAFYLCASRTAANSGNTIYFGEGSWLTVV.

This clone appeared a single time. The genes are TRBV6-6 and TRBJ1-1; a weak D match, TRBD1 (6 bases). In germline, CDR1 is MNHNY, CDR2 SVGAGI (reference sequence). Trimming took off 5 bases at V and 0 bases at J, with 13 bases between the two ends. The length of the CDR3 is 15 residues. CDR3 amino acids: CASSNRTVMNTEAFF. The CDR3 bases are TGTGCCAGCAGTAACCGGACAGTCATGAACACTGAAGCTTTCTTT.

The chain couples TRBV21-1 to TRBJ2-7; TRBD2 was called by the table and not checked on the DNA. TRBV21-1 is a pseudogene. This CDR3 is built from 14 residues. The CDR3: CASSNWRGSGEQYF. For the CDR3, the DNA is TGTGCCAGCAGCAACTGGAGGGGCTCGGGCGAGCAGTACTTC.

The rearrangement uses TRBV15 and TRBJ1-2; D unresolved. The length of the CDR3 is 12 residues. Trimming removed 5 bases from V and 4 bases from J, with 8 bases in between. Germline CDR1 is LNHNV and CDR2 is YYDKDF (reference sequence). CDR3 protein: CATSLRGYGYTF. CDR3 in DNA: TGTGCCACCAGCCTACGGGGCTATGGCTACACCTTC.